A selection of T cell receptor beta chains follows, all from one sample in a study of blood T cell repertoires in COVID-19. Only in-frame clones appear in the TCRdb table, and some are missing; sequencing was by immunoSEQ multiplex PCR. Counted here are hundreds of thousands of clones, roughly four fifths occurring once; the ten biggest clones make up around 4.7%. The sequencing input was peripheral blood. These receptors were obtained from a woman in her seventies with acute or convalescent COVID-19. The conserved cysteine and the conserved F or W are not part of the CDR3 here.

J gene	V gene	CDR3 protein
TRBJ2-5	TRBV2	ASSRDRGDQETQY
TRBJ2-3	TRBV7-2	ASSFASGGANHTQY
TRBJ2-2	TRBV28	ASSLSRHMNTGELF
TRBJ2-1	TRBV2	ASSEARLAGKYEQF
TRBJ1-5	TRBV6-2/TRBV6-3	ASSYVGLHSNQPQH
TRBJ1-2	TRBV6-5	ASSYTEAGRNYGYT
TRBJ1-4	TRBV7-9	ASSLAGAGEKLF
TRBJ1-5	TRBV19	ASTPGALANQPQH
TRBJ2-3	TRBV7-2	ASSPWTSGDDTQY
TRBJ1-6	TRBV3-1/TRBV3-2	ASSLRDRSSPLH